This T cell receptor (beta chain) was sequenced for a study of early stage breast cancer tumors. Sequencing was performed with immunoSEQ multiplex PCR; in TCRdb, only in-frame clones are kept and a portion is missing. The table includes tens of thousands of clones, around 73% detected once. This receptor was identified in a person aged 45 to 59 with breast cancer. Sequencing was done on a sample of blood.

The CDR3 spells CSAHSGTGGEKLFF. CDR3 coding DNA: TGCAGCGCCCATTCCGGGACAGGCGGCGAAAAACTGTTTTTT. The gene calls are TRBV29-1 and TRBJ1-4, with 8 bases that match TRBD1. Losses at the gene ends were 7 bases for V and 8 bases for J; bases not matched to a gene: 12. CDR1 and CDR2 (germline): SQVTM, ANQGSEA. CDR3 length: 14 amino acids. The full variable domain, its missing parts supplied by reference TRBV29-1 and TRBJ1-4, is SAVISQKPSRDICQRGTSLTIQCQVDSQVTMMFWYRQQPGQSLTLIATANQGSEATYESGFVIDKFPISRPNLTFSTLTVSNMSPEDSSIYLCSAHSGTGGEKLFFGSGTQLSVL.